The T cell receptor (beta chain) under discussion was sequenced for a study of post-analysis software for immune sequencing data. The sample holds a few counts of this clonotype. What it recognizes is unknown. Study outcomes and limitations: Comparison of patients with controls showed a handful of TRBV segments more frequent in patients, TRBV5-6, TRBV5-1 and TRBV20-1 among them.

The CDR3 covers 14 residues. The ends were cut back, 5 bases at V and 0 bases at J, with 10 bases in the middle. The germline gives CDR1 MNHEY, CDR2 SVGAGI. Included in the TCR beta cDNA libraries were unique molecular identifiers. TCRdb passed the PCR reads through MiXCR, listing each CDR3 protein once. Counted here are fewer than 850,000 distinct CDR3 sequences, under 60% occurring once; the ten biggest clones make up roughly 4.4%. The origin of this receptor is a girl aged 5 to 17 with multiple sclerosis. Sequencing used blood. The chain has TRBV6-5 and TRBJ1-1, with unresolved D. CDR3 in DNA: TGTGCCAGCAGTCCCAATACATTGAACACTGAAGCTTTCTTT. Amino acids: CASSPNTLNTEAFF.